This TCR beta chain is from a study of blood T cell repertoires in COVID-19. CDR3 length equals 15 residues. Per germline, CDR1 SEHNR and CDR2 FQNEAQ (reference sequence). With 5 bases removed from V and 2 bases from J, the gap between germline ends came to 12 bases. Sequenced by immunoSEQ multiplex PCR; TCRdb stores in-frame clones only, minus some. Of around 100,000 clones in the sample, approximately 92% were seen once. This rearrangement joins TRBV7-9 to TRBJ2-2, with D tentatively TRBD1 (6 bases). What was sequenced was peripheral blood. This receptor was taken from a woman older than 75 with acute or convalescent COVID-19. CDR3 nucleotides: TGTGCCAGCAGCCCAGGGACAATCAACACCGGGGAGCTGTTTTTT. This codes for CASSPGTINTGELFF.